Below, 14 T cell receptor beta chains from the same sample are listed, as sequenced in a study of OX40 agonist ivuxolimab in advanced cancers. Sequenced by immunoSEQ multiplex PCR; TCRdb stores in-frame clones only, minus some. The sample yields approximately 74,000 clones, around 90% seen once. The source was CD4+ or CD8+ T cells sorted from blood, collected in a trial of the OX40 agonist ivuxolimab. The source is an adult with an advanced solid tumor such as melanoma, head and neck, liver or kidney cancer.

The genes are TRBV6-5 and TRBJ1-1, with TRBD1 identical over 9 bases. Trimming at V came to 6 bases and at J to 3 bases, leaving 8 bases not matched to a gene. The CDR3 has 15 residues. The germline CDR1 and CDR2 sequences are MNHEY and SVGAGI. The CDR3 region has the DNA TGTGCCAGCAGGCCAACAGGGGGCGTAGACACTGAAGCTTTCTTT. Encoded protein: CASRPTGGVDTEAFF.

The V call is TRBV6-1, the J call TRBJ2-6, with D hard to call. V shed 3 bases and J shed 2 bases, with 11 bases lying between them. Germline V lookup: CDR1 MNHNS, CDR2 SASEGT. This CDR3 has 16 amino acids. The CDR3 region has the DNA TGTGCCAGCAGTGATGGCATAACCCCTGGGGCCAACGTCCTGACTTTC. Its protein is CASSDGITPGANVLTF.

This chain links TRBV18 with TRBJ1-5, with a tentative D call TRBD1 (6 bases). This CDR3 region has 14 residues. The germline CDR1 and CDR2 sequences are KGHSH and LQKENI. Trimming took 0 bases from V and 6 from J, leaving 9 bases between them. The CDR3 nucleotides read TGTGCCAGCTCACCACCGACAGGACCTCAGCCCCAGCATTTT. Translated, it gives CASSPPTGPQPQHF.

The chain uses TRBV13 and TRBJ2-3; unclear D gene. The CDR3 runs 12 residues. Germline V gene sequence: CDR1 PRHDT, CDR2 FYEKMQ (reference sequence). Trimming shortened V by 2 bases and J by 4 bases, and 4 bases separated the two germline ends. This CDR3 reads CASSLSPDTQYF. The CDR3 bases are TGTGCCAGCAGCTTATCCCCAGATACGCAGTATTTT.

This chain links TRBV6-6 with TRBJ2-1; D gene uncertain. The CDR3 spans 13 residues. CDR1 and CDR2 (germline): MNHNY, SVGAGI (reference sequence). V was clipped by 6 bases and J by 15 bases, with 21 bases between them. CDR3 bases: TGTGCCAGCAGCCTACTGGTAGCAGGCCCGTGGTTCTTC. Translation gives CASSLLVAGPWFF.

This clone occurred once. The rearrangement joins TRBV4-3 to TRBJ1-1; D uncertain. The germline gives CDR1 LGHNA, CDR2 YSLEER. The CDR3 runs 16 residues. The V end lost 0 bases, the J end lost 0 bases, and 11 bases lay between the germline ends. CDR3 amino acids: CASSQDNLGMNTEAFF. CDR3 nucleotides: TGCGCCAGCAGCCAAGACAATTTAGGGATGAACACTGAAGCTTTCTTT.

V gene TRBV7-6 combines with J gene TRBJ1-5, with D hard to call. V lost 8 bases and J lost 2, with 10 bases in between. The CDR3 contains 13 residues. The germline gives CDR1 SGHVS, CDR2 FNYEAQ. The chain's CDR3 is CASGLRGNQPQHF. CDR3 DNA sequence: TGTGCCAGCGGTCTTAGAGGCAATCAGCCCCAGCATTTT.

This clone was seen once. V and J are TRBV28 and TRBJ2-7, with D maybe TRBD2 (5 bases). Germline lookup yields CDR1 MDHEN and CDR2 SYDVKM. The CDR3 contains 12 residues. Trimming stripped 3 bases from V and 3 bases from J, with 6 bases between. The CDR3 loop is CASSLGDYEQYF. In DNA, the CDR3 is TGTGCCAGCAGTTTGGGAGACTACGAGCAGTACTTC.

The CDR3 reads CASSSGRDFLHSNQPQHF. As DNA, the CDR3 is TGTGCCAGCAGCTCCGGGAGAGACTTTCTACATAGCAATCAGCCCCAGCATTTT. The J gene is TRBJ1-5, the V gene TRBV7-3; D remains unclear. Looked up from germline, CDR1 is SGHTA and CDR2 is FQGTGA. With 4 bases removed from V and 0 bases from J, the gap between germline ends came to 19 bases. The CDR3 runs 18 residues.

This chain links TRBV6-6 with TRBJ2-2; 8 bases are shared with TRBD1. Germline V CDR1 and CDR2: MNHNY, SVGAGI (reference sequence). The CDR3 has 15 amino acids. The V and J ends lost 7 bases and 6 bases, in that order; junction bases with no gene match: 10. CDR3 residues: CASNLSGGEAGELFF. DNA of the CDR3: TGTGCCAGCAATCTCTCAGGGGGCGAGGCCGGGGAGCTGTTTTTT.

This clone showed up just once. The CDR3 DNA reads as TGTGCCAGCAGTTCCATGGGTAGCTCCTACGAGCAGTACTTC. It yields the protein CASSSMGSSYEQYF. This rearrangement joins TRBV7-9 to TRBJ2-7; D is unclear. Germline assignment: CDR1 SEHNR and CDR2 FQNEAQ (reference sequence). The CDR3 sequence is 14 residues long. Trimming removed 6 bases at V and 0 bases at J, with 12 bases between.

The chain carries TRBV6-4 and TRBJ2-3; D might be TRBD1 or TRBD2, each matching 6 bases. This CDR3 has 16 residues. V was cut by 6 bases and J by 4 bases, with 20 bases left in between. Germline V gene sequence: CDR1 MRHNA, CDR2 SNTAGT. The CDR3 is CASSQEGGGRADTQYF. The CDR3, as DNA: TGTGCCAGCAGCCAAGAGGGTGGGGGGCGCGCAGATACGCAGTATTTT.

With regard to this clone: This same CDR3 is encoded by further DNA sequences in the sample. The rearrangement links TRBV7-2 to TRBJ2-1; the D gene could be TRBD1 or TRBD2 (5 bases each). V was cut by 3 bases and J by 5 bases, with 8 bases left in between. The germline V gene has CDR1 SGHTA and CDR2 FQGNSA. CDR3 length equals 13 residues. The CDR3, as DNA: TGTGCCAGCAGCTTCGGGGCGAACAATGAGCAGTTCTTC. It is translated as CASSFGANNEQFF.

V and J are TRBV30 and TRBJ2-5; TRBD2 matches 14 bases. V was pared by 4 bases and J by 3 bases, with 4 bases of the junction left unmatched. This CDR3 region has 15 residues. Germline V lookup: CDR1 GTSNPN, CDR2 SVGIG (reference sequence). CDR3 sequence: CAWNRLAGGEETQYF. The CDR3 coding sequence is TGTGCCTGGAACCGACTAGCGGGAGGGGAAGAGACCCAGTACTTC. Supplemented by reference TRBV30 and TRBJ2-5, the full variable domain reads SQTIHQWPATLVQPVGSPLSLECTVEGTSNPNLYWYRQAAGRGLQLLFYSVGIGQISSEVPQNLSASRPQDRQFILSSKKLLLSDSGFYLCAWNRLAGGEETQYFGPGTRLLVL.